The clone carrying this T cell receptor (beta chain) occurred once. This specimen comes from a study of blood T cell repertoires in COVID-19. Germline V gives CDR1 MNHNS, CDR2 SASEGT. This CDR3 is 15 amino acids long. After removal of 1 base from V and 4 bases from J, the junction contained 3 bases not matched to a gene. Profiling relied on immunoSEQ multiplex PCR, and the TCRdb table lists in-frame clones only, not all of them. The repertoire holds over 45,000 clones, with approximately 91% as singletons. The TCR was taken from a woman between 55 and 75 years old with active or convalescent COVID-19. Sequencing was carried out using peripheral blood. V and J are TRBV6-1 and TRBJ2-1; 8 bases are a match to TRBD1. For the CDR3, the DNA is TGTGCCAGCAGTGAAGGACAGGGGTCTTACAATGAGCAGTTCTTC. This sequence encodes CASSEGQGSYNEQFF.